This TCR beta chain appears in the sequencing data of a study of blood T cell repertoires in COVID-19. Study overall: PBMCs, B-cell-depleted T cells, or T cells were the source of the cDNA or gDNA that made up the material.

Methods used by the authors: Using reference gene primer amplification, nucleated cell counts were estimated. Method: immunoSEQ multiplex PCR; TCRdb's copy keeps in-frame clones and lacks some. V and J calls and clone size follow that table, whereas D and trimming were derived from the DNA. The sample consists of under 200,000 clones, approximately 79% of them appearing once. Of note for this clone: One junction end does not reproduce the germline sequence, and a read error may be involved.

Residents of about two dozen US areas, aged roughly 18 to 89 years, made up the participants. Cohorts were based on clinical histories the participants reported. Germline loops: CDR1 SSHAT, CDR2 FNYEAQ (reference sequence). The CDR3 runs to 15 residues. The source is a man in his fifties who had recovered from COVID-19. V gene TRBV7-7 combines with J gene TRBJ2-3; maybe TRBD1 (6 bases). The sequencing sample was made of PBMCs or T cells enriched from blood (not recorded which). CDR3 DNA: TGTGCTAGCAGTCCCGCAGGGGCTAGCACAGATACGCAGTATTTT. Its protein product is CASSPAGASTDTQYF. The full variable domain, with the rest looked up from reference TRBV7-7 and TRBJ2-3, is GAGVSQSPRYKVTKRGQDVTLRCDPISSHATLYWYQQALGQGPEFLTYFNYEAQPDKSGLPSDRFSAERPEGSISTLTIQRTEQRDSAMYRCASSPAGASTDTQYFGPGTRLTVL.